This section outlines one T cell receptor beta chain sequence together with its context. The antigen remains undetermined. This entry is derived from a study of CD8 T cells in Susac syndrome. Study summary: Patients with Susac syndrome were, at the time of blood collection, therapy-naive, maintained on corticosteroids, or maintained on intravenous immunoglobulin alone. Findings and limits, study-wide: Total CD8+ repertoires held some 15 Susac-specific public clones, while CD8+ TEMRA repertoires held five or six.

TCR beta from blood CD8+ and CD4+ T cells was sequenced. TEMRA cells were FACS-enriched, with CD8+ and CD4+ T cells isolated negatively. RNA, at 0.5 to 1 ug, was reverse transcribed with random hexamers. TCRdb reprocessed the immunoSEQ multiplex PCR reads with MiXCR, giving one entry per CDR3 protein. The table includes about 190,000 distinct CDR3 sequences, approximately 95% detected once. This CDR3 contains 16 residues. Germline V CDR1 and CDR2: SGHTA, FQGNSA. The junction had 6 bases not matched to a gene; V was cut back by 5 bases and J by 0 bases. The chain is built from TRBV7-2 and TRBJ1-5, with 8 bases matching TRBD1. Sample: CD8+ T cells from PBMCs. This receptor was obtained from a human donor with Susac syndrome. The CDR3 coding sequence is TGTGCCAGCAGCATTGGGACAGGTTATAGCAATCAGCCCCAGCATTTT. It specifies CASSIGTGYSNQPQHF.